This T cell receptor beta chain was retrieved from a study of blood T cell repertoires in COVID-19. Under the authors' procedure: For nucleated cells, counts were estimated from reference gene primer amplification. The table came from immunoSEQ multiplex PCR; TCRdb's copy has only in-frame clones and leaves some out. The V and J calls and clone size come from that table; D and trimming were worked out from the DNA. The sample has fewer than 150,000 clones; 70% to 85% are singletons. J gave up 1 base and V 3 bases, and 9 bases lay outside the gene matches. In germline, CDR1 is LGHDT, CDR2 YNNKEL (reference sequence). This CDR3 region has 16 residues.

The chain employs TRBV3-1 (or the pseudogene TRBV3-2) and TRBJ2-7; 7 bases map to TRBD1. Sequenced material: peripheral blood. The source of this sequence is a man over 45 with acute or convalescent COVID-19. The CDR3 DNA follows: TGTGCCAGCAGCCATGGCACCGGGGACAGTTCCTACGAGCAGTACTTC. This translates into CASSHGTGDSSYEQYF.